These 22 T cell receptor beta chains were sequenced from one sample in a study of PD-1 blockade in classical Hodgkin lymphoma. Time point noted: newly diagnosed, previously untreated cHL patient sample. After PBMCs were thawed, their CD8+ T cells were isolated by magnetic negative selection. Repertoires were generated with immunoSEQ multiplex PCR, while TCRdb's copy carries only in-frame clones and drops some. The data hold around 2,900 clones, with 60% to 75% observed a single time. The sequenced sample was CD8+ T cells from blood. The receptors originated from a human donor with classical Hodgkin lymphoma.

This clone was seen a few times. The chain employs TRBV4-1 and TRBJ1-5, with D perhaps TRBD1 (5 bases). Germline V CDR1 and CDR2: MGHRA, YSYEKL. V lost 0 bases to trimming and J lost 0 bases, with 18 bases between them. CDR3 size: 19 residues. CDR3: CASSQEGVFTPGSNQPQHF. The CDR3 DNA reads as TGCGCCAGCAGCCAAGAAGGGGTCTTTACCCCGGGTAGCAATCAGCCCCAGCATTTT.

This chain connects TRBV25-1 to TRBJ2-7, with TRBD2 identical over 12 bases. Germline values: CDR1 MGHDK, CDR2 SYGVNS. After removal of 4 bases from V and 1 base from J, the junction contained 8 bases not matched to a gene. This CDR3 has 17 residues. The CDR3 nucleotides are TGTGCCAGCAGTGGTAGGACTAGCGGGGTGATTTCCTACGAGCAGTACTTC. This encodes CASSGRTSGVISYEQYF.

The chain couples TRBV19 to TRBJ2-3; the D is unclear. The CDR3 covers 14 residues. Trimming took 3 bases from V and 1 from J, leaving 8 bases between them. Germline values: CDR1 LNHDA, CDR2 SQIVND (reference sequence). The CDR3 here is CASSMGLGTDTQYF. CDR3 sequence (DNA): TGTGCCAGTAGTATGGGCCTAGGCACAGATACGCAGTATTTT.

This sequence joins TRBV5-6 and TRBJ2-1; 11 nucleotides match TRBD2. The CDR3 extends over 17 amino acids. Germline V CDR1 and CDR2: SGHDT, YYEEEE. Trimming removed 3 bases from V and 3 bases from J; junction bases left unmatched: 8. CDR3 DNA sequence: TGTGCCAGCAGCTCAGGGACTAGCGGAGCCCACTACAATGAGCAGTTCTTC. The encoded protein is CASSSGTSGAHYNEQFF.

J is TRBJ2-7 and V is TRBV2; D remains unclear. Trimming stripped 3 bases from V and 0 bases from J, with 12 bases between. Germline CDR1 and CDR2: SNHLY and FYNNEI. The CDR3 is 15 amino acids. CDR3 loop: CASSEGIISSYEQYF. CDR3 bases: TGTGCCAGCAGTGAGGGGATTATAAGCTCCTACGAGCAGTACTTC.

J is TRBJ1-1 and V is TRBV19; TRBD1 is a possible D gene (5 bases). Germline loops: CDR1 LNHDA, CDR2 SQIVND (reference sequence). V was pared by 2 bases and J by 1 base, with 11 bases between. CDR3 length: 15 residues. The CDR3 spells CASSITAGGNTEAFF. CDR3 coding DNA: TGTGCCAGTAGTATAACTGCCGGGGGGAACACTGAAGCTTTCTTT.

The chain uses TRBV25-1 and TRBJ1-2, with D unresolved. This CDR3 comprises 14 residues. Germline V gene data show CDR1 as MGHDK and CDR2 as SYGVNS. V shed 3 bases and J shed 1 base, with 9 bases lying between them. CDR3 in amino acids: CASSESTSNYGYTF. DNA of the CDR3: TGTGCCAGCAGTGAGTCAACGAGTAACTATGGCTACACCTTC.

The chain is built from TRBV7-3 and TRBJ2-3, with 7 nucleotides matching TRBD1. Germline values: CDR1 SGHTA, CDR2 FQGTGA. V shed 4 bases and J 11 bases; nucleotides not matched to a gene: 6. This CDR3 spans 12 amino acids. This chain's CDR3 is CASSSTGTMQYF. The CDR3 region has the DNA TGTGCCAGCAGCTCGACAGGGACAATGCAGTATTTT.

This clone was observed a single time. V gene TRBV7-5 combines with J gene TRBJ2-7; the table's D call, TRBD2, was not checked against the DNA. TRBV7-5 is a documented pseudogene. The CDR3 loop spans 15 amino acids. CDR3 residues: CASSLARGLAHEQYF. The CDR3 DNA is TGTGCCAGCAGCTTAGCCCGGGGACTAGCCCACGAGCAGTACTTC.

CDR3 sequence reads: CASSPALAGVQETQYF. CDR3 in DNA: TGCGCCAGCAGCCCGGCCCTAGCGGGAGTACAAGAGACCCAGTACTTC. The V call is TRBV5-1, the J call TRBJ2-5, with 10 bases fitting TRBD2. Per the germline V gene, CDR1 is SGHRS and CDR2 is YFSETQ. This CDR3 contains 16 residues. V lost 4 bases to trimming and J lost 2 bases; unmatched junction nucleotides: 8.

This chain links TRBV14 with TRBJ2-7; 8 bases are a match to TRBD1. The CDR3 is 14 amino acids. The germline V gene encodes CDR1 SGHDN and CDR2 FVKESK. V trimming: 1 base; J trimming: 3 bases; junction bases outside the gene matches: 2. The CDR3: CASSQGQGFYEQYF. CDR3 bases: TGTGCCAGCAGCCAAGGACAGGGGTTCTACGAGCAGTACTTC.

In its sample, this clone was seen a few times. The CDR3 here is CASSQGLGVANEQFF. In DNA form, the CDR3 reads TGTGCCAGCAGCCAAGGACTAGGCGTGGCCAATGAGCAGTTCTTC. The chain uses TRBV4-2 and TRBJ2-1, with D maybe TRBD2 (6 bases). Germline V CDR1 and CDR2: LGHNA, YNFKEQ. V was trimmed by 1 base and J by 6 bases, leaving 13 bases between them. This CDR3 comprises 15 residues.

This chain connects TRBV25-1 to TRBJ2-7; 13 nucleotides align to TRBD2. Germline CDR1 MGHDK, CDR2 SYGVNS. The CDR3 has 14 amino acids. The V and J ends lost 4 bases and 5 bases, in that order; junction bases with no gene match: 2. CDR3: CASSGTSGSHEQYF. CDR3 DNA: TGTGCCAGCAGTGGGACTAGCGGGAGTCACGAGCAGTACTTC.

This chain uses TRBV6-1 with TRBJ2-3; D may be TRBD2 (6 bases). This CDR3 has 14 amino acids. V was clipped by 4 bases and J by 2 bases, with 10 bases between them. Germline values: CDR1 MNHNS, CDR2 SASEGT. CDR3 nucleotides: TGTGCCAGCAGTGGGGGACTTCCCACAGATACGCAGTATTTT. Its translation is CASSGGLPTDTQYF.

The count of this clone is one. This CDR3 is CASGPGGGYNEQFF. CDR3 coding DNA: TGTGCTAGTGGTCCCGGAGGGGGATACAATGAGCAGTTCTTC. V is TRBV12-5 and J is TRBJ2-1; TRBD1 or TRBD2 may be the D gene (6 bases each). The V gene's germline CDR1 is LGHNT and CDR2 FRNRAP. The V and J ends lost 5 bases and 4 bases respectively, with 12 bases between them. The CDR3 contains 14 residues.

This clone was seen a single time. The chain is built from TRBV10-2 and TRBJ1-1; D not resolved. This CDR3 spans 13 amino acids. Looked up from germline, CDR1 is WSHSY and CDR2 is SAAADI. V was pared by 3 bases and J by 2 bases, with 7 bases between. The CDR3 loop is CASSDWGNTEAFF. The CDR3 DNA reads TGCGCCAGCAGTGATTGGGGAAACACTGAAGCTTTCTTT.

CDR3 loop: CASSLVGEAYEQYF. Written as DNA, the CDR3 is TGCGCCAGCAGCTTGGTCGGGGAAGCGTACGAGCAGTACTTC. The rearrangement links TRBV5-1 to TRBJ2-7, with D perhaps TRBD2 (5 bases). The germline CDR1 and CDR2 sequences are SGHRS and YFSETQ. The V end lost 0 bases, the J end lost 4 bases, and 11 bases lay between the germline ends. The CDR3 runs to 14 residues.

CDR3 nucleotides: TGCGCCAGCAGCCCCCGACAGGGGTTTAACGGCTATGGCTACACCTTC. It translates to CASSPRQGFNGYGYTF. The gene calls are TRBV5-1 and TRBJ1-2; TRBD1 agrees at 8 bases. CDR1 is SGHRS and CDR2 is YFSETQ in the germline V gene. V lost 4 bases, J lost 4 bases, and 12 bases stayed unmatched. The CDR3 runs to 16 residues.

CDR3 amino acids: CASSGTDKGELFF. The CDR3 coding sequence is TGTGCCAGCAGCGGGACGGACAAAGGGGAGCTGTTTTTT. The V gene is TRBV9, the J gene TRBJ2-2, with D possibly matching TRBD1 (5 bases). This CDR3 is built from 13 residues. V lost 3 bases and J lost 8, with 11 bases in between. Looked up from germline, CDR1 is SGDLS and CDR2 is YYNGEE. The whole variable domain, filled in from reference TRBV9 and TRBJ2-2, reads DSGVTQTPKHLITATGQRVTLRCSPRSGDLSVYWYQQSLDQGLQFLIQYYNGEERAKGNILERFSAQQFPDLHSELNLSSLELGDSALYFCASSGTDKGELFFGEGSRLTVL.

The CDR3 here is CASSYEPGQGWDEQFF. The CDR3 nucleotides are TGTGCCAGCAGTTACGAGCCGGGACAGGGGTGGGACGAGCAGTTCTTC. The chain links TRBV6-5 to TRBJ2-1; TRBD1 aligns across 10 bases. Germline lookup yields CDR1 MNHEY and CDR2 SVGAGI. The CDR3 totals 16 residues. Unmatched junction bases numbered 11, after V lost 2 bases and J lost 10 bases.

The rearrangement uses TRBV15 and TRBJ2-1; 7 bases map to TRBD2. Germline assignment: CDR1 LNHNV and CDR2 YYDKDF (reference sequence). The CDR3 spans 16 residues. The V gene end was trimmed by 4 bases and the J gene end by 7 bases; junction bases not matched to a gene: 13. The CDR3, as DNA: TGTGCCACCAGCAAACGGACTAGTCACTGGTATAATGAGCAGTTCTTC. This encodes CATSKRTSHWYNEQFF.

The chain uses TRBV2 and TRBJ2-6; D ambiguous. Germline CDR1 SNHLY, CDR2 FYNNEI. The ends were cut back, 4 bases at V and 14 bases at J, with 12 bases in the middle. The CDR3 is 12 amino acids. CDR3 residues: CASSAEEVFLTF. In DNA, the CDR3 is TGTGCCAGCAGTGCAGAGGAAGTCTTCCTGACTTTC.